This paragraph covers one T cell receptor (beta chain) sequence. The sample belongs to a study of blood T cell repertoires in COVID-19. The wider study: The cDNA or gDNA used as material had been derived from T cells, B-cell-depleted T cells, or PBMCs.

Germline assignment: CDR1 SGHDT and CDR2 YYEEEE. The CDR3 contains 16 residues. The V end lost 1 base, the J end lost 5 bases, and 18 bases lay between the germline ends. Clones were read by immunoSEQ multiplex PCR, and TCRdb kept only the in-frame ones, dropping some. There are approximately 92,000 clones in the sample; about 81% occur only once, and roughly 4.1% lies in the top ten. The rearrangement uses TRBV5-6 and TRBJ2-5; a weak D match, TRBD2 (7 bases). Source material: peripheral blood. The TCR sequence derives from a man in his fifties or sixties with acute or convalescent COVID-19. CDR3 nucleotide sequence: TGTGCCAGCAGCTTGCCCGGGGGGCATATGGGGGAGACCCAGTACTTC. Translated, it gives CASSLPGGHMGETQYF. The full variable domain, with the rest looked up from reference TRBV5-6 and TRBJ2-5, is DAGVTQSPTHLIKTRGQQVTLRCSPKSGHDTVSWYQQALGQGPQFIFQYYEEEERQRGNFPDRFSGHQFPNYSSELNVNALLLGDSALYLCASSLPGGHMGETQYFGPGTRLLVL.